Sequencing of this T cell receptor (beta chain) was carried out in a study of T cell responses to AZD1222 COVID-19 vaccine (TCRdb year 2021). For context, the study as a whole: TCR sequencing covered fewer than 250 trial participants: 207 given two doses of AZD1222 and approximately 26 given two doses of MenACWY control vaccine. Trial participants were enrolled by age into 18-55, 56-69 and 70-plus year subgroups, with around 150, 28 and 57 TCR-sequenced participants respectively. Here is what the overall study found, with its caveats: Most participants were white British and females outnumbered males, and the authors suggested that clonal diversity may have been underestimated. The 56-69-year group was small, and its depth increase did not reach significance, likely because of low power. A significant rise in spike-specific TCR breadth and depth was observed after two AZD1222 doses relative to day 0 and relative to MenACWY recipients. The vaccine-associated CD4 TCRs covered the entire spike protein, and the dominant responses fell in regions 160-218 and 743-854. Because no day 14 peak-response samples were available, repertoires were characterized only after the peak T cell response. Conclusions about previously exposed vaccinees are limited because only five or six AZD1222 recipients were SARS-CoV-2 seropositive at baseline. Reportedly, almost half of the unique spike-specific TCRs recognized epitopes lying outside the regions that are mutated in the B.1.351 and B.1.1.7 variants.

The label giving this sample's time point can be read as: about 28 days (+/-7) after the second vaccine dose. Because spike-specific TCR depth and breadth did not differ between the two schedules, AZD1222 recipients who got a second dose at roughly 4 weeks were pooled with those who got a second dose at roughly 12 weeks. The vaccinee samples were drawn from two UK trials, COV001 and COV002, one of which was a single-blind randomized controlled phase 2/3 trial testing AZD1222 (ChAdOx1 nCoV-19) in healthy adults. Trial participant PBMC samples were collected at day 0 and day 28 after the second dose for TCRbeta chain sequencing. Spanning cysteine to phenylalanine, the CDR3 consists of 16 amino acids. Only the CDR3 part of the read is kept: 48 bases, read in frame from the first base. According to the germline V gene (reference sequence), CDR1 reads MNHEY and CDR2 reads SMNVEV. V is trimmed back by 0 bases and J by 9 bases, and the junction contains 12 bases that no gene match accounts for.

About this clone: Its specific antigen is unknown. Base qualities are not recorded, but no much larger clone differs from it by a single base.

The CDR3 regions of human TCRbeta chains were subjected to immunosequencing. Processing in the source paper ran as follows. Repertoire TCRs were checked for matches against a reference library of SARS-CoV-2-specific TCRs that had been generated using the MIRA antigen-specificity platform. Breadth was defined as the fraction of unique TCRs that were SARS-CoV-2-associated, and depth was defined as the fraction of total T cells that were SARS-CoV-2-associated. Each spike-specific TCR was assigned to its reactive spike region and to a CD4 or CD8 class using the MIRA data. Log10-transformed breadth and depth values were compared by one-way ANOVA with Sidak's multiple comparisons tests. TCRdb stores this immuneACCESS table with in-frame sequences only. Part of the clones is absent; in the studies checked, under half of the shortfall reflects unresolved V genes, and no reason is known for the rest. Clone size and V and J calls were adopted from that table, with D and trimming inferred from the DNA. The sample profile shows roughly 150,000 clones; over 70% of them were found once. About 9% of the sample lies in the top ten.

The source was peripheral blood, collected 28 days after the second AZD1222 dose. The chain links TRBV27 with TRBJ1-2, with 8 bases matching TRBD1. The TCR comes from an adult who received the AZD1222 COVID-19 vaccine. CDR3 protein: CASSLSAGGAVLSYTF. The DNA sequence is as follows: TGTGCCAGCAGTTTATCTGCAGGGGGCGCGGTTTTGAGCTACACCTTC.